This T cell receptor (beta chain) appears in the sequencing data of a study of graft-versus-host responses after intestinal transplantation. Study-wide background: Every recipient underwent anti-thymocyte globulin induction, then tacrolimus and steroids for around three years.

CDR3 length: 15 residues. In germline, CDR1 is MNHEY, CDR2 SVGAGI. V was pared by 6 bases and J by 3 bases, with 14 bases between. Profiling relied on immunoSEQ multiplex PCR, and the TCRdb table lists in-frame clones only, not all of them. The sample holds tens of thousands of clones, roughly 89% seen once. Source: PBMCs, taken about 120 days after intestinal transplantation. This rearrangement joins TRBV6-5 to TRBJ1-4; no firm D call. This sequence was found in a human patient who received an intestinal transplant, so some T cells may come from the graft donor. The CDR3 here is CASSLSGVANEKLFF. The CDR3, as DNA: TGTGCCAGCAGCTTGAGCGGGGTGGCTAATGAAAAACTGTTTTTT.